This T cell receptor (beta chain) came from a study of blood T cells in healthy people across ages. Study as a whole: When template switching was applied, about one barcoded beta molecule was captured per two T cells.

For the second PCR, which ran for about 6 to 11 cycles, a sample-barcoded 5' primer and a J-beta primer mix were used. TCRdb independently ran MiXCR on the 5' RACE reads; one entry per CDR3 protein. The sample lists around 1,500,000 distinct CDR3 sequences; over 25% were seen once. Study-wide points: There were more naive CD4+ cells and higher diversity in long-lived donors than in aged donors. Total diversity from one million sequenced T cells was likely underestimated.

V lost 5 bases to trimming and J lost 8 bases, with 20 bases between them. Germline V lookup: CDR1 SEHNR, CDR2 FQNEAQ (reference sequence). The CDR3 consists of 15 residues. This clonotype appeared a few times. Its specificity is unknown. The TCR sequence derives from a woman aged 30 to 39 in good health. Specimen: blood. The chain couples TRBV7-9 to TRBJ2-3; D perhaps matches TRBD2 (6 bases). The CDR3 sequence: CASSGAGTLQVTQYF. CDR3 nucleotide sequence: TGTGCCAGCAGCGGGGCCGGGACTCTCCAGGTTACGCAGTATTTT.